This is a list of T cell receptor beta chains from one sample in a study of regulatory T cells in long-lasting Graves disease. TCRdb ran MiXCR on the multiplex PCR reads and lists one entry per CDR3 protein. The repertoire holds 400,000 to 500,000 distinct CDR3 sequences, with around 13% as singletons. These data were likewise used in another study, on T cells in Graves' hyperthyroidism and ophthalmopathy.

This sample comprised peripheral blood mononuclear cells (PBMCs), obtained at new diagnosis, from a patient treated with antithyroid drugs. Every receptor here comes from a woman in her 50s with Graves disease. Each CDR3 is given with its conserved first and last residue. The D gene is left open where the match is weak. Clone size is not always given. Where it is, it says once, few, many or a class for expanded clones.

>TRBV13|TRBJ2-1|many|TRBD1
CASSVGTGGRNEQFF
TGTGCCAGCAGCGTCGGGACAGGGGGCCGGAATGAGCAGTTCTTC
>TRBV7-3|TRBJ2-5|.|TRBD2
CASSLSGLARLGETQYF
TGTGCCAGCAGCTTATCCGGACTAGCGAGATTAGGGGAGACCCAGTACTTC
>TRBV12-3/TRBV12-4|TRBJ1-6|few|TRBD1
CASRAHPGQGFYNSPLHF
TGTGCCAGCAGGGCCCATCCGGGACAGGGGTTTTATAATTCACCCCTCCACTTT
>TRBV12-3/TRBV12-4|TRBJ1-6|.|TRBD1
CASSLEAGGGSPLHF
TGTGCCAGCAGTTTAGAGGCAGGGGGAGGGTCACCCCTCCACTTT
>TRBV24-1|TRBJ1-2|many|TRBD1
CATSERTGYGYTF
TGTGCCACCAGTGAGCGGACAGGGTATGGCTACACCTTC
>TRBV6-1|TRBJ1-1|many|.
CASKRTTEAFF
TGTGCCAGCAAAAGGACCACTGAAGCTTTCTTT
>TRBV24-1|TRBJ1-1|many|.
CATSDSTRGDTEAFF
TGTGCCACCAGTGATAGTACGAGGGGGGACACTGAAGCTTTCTTT
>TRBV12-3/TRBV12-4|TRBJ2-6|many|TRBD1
CASSGQGAYGANVLTF
TGTGCCAGCAGTGGACAGGGGGCATATGGGGCCAACGTCCTGACTTTC
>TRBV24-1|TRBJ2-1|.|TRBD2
CATSDQGLAVDEQFF
TGTGCCACCAGTGATCAAGGACTAGCGGTCGATGAGCAGTTCTTC
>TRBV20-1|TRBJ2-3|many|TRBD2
CSVPLAGGSDTQYF
TGCAGTGTTCCACTAGCGGGAGGATCAGATACGCAGTATTTT
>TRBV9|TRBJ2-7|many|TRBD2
CASSVGAGGPYEQYF
TGTGCCAGCAGCGTAGGAGCGGGAGGGCCCTACGAGCAGTACTTC
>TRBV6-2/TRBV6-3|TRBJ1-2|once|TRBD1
CASSESGGYGYTF
TGTGCCAGCAGTGAATCAGGGGGTTATGGCTACACCTTC
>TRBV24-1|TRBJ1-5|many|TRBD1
CATSSGQGGNQPQHF
TGTGCCACGAGCTCCGGACAGGGAGGGAATCAGCCCCAGCATTTT
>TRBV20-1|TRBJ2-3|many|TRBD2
CSAEREGGTDTQYF
TGCAGTGCCGAGCGGGAGGGGGGTACAGATACGCAGTATTTT
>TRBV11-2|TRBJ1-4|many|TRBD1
CASSLGQGEKLFF
TGTGCCAGCAGCTTAGGACAGGGAGAAAAACTGTTTTTT
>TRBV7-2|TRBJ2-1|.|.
CASSLYRPTLNEQFF
TGTGCCAGCAGCTTGTACCGACCTACACTGAATGAGCAGTTCTTC
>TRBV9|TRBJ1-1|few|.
CASSVDEVLTLRGEAFF
TGTGCCAGCAGCGTAGACGAGGTGTTAACCCTGCGGGGGGAAGCTTTCTTT
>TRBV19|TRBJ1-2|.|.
CASSLIFGANYGYTF
TGTGCCAGTAGTCTCATATTCGGAGCTAACTATGGCTACACCTTC
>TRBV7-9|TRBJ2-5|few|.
CASSLMASQETQYF
TGTGCCAGCAGCTTAATGGCCAGCCAAGAGACCCAGTACTTC
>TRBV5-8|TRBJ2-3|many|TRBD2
CASSWSGTSDTDTQYF
TGTGCCAGCAGCTGGTCGGGGACTAGCGACACAGATACGCAGTATTTT
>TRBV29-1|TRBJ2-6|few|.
CSVGVRGQGSGANVLTF
TGCAGCGTTGGTGTTCGGGGGCAAGGCTCTGGGGCCAACGTCCTGACTTTC
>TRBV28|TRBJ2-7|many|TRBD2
CASSPGLSGTSGLSSYEQYF
TGTGCCAGCAGTCCCGGGTTGTCTGGGACTAGCGGGCTAAGCTCCTACGAGCAGTACTTC
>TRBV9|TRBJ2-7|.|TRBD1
CASSVEQGSYEQYF
TGTGCCAGCAGCGTAGAACAGGGGTCCTACGAGCAGTACTTC
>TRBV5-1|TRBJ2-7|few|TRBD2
CASSFDGLASTEQYF
TGCGCCAGCAGCTTCGACGGACTAGCTTCTACCGAGCAGTACTTC
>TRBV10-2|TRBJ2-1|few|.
CASSEGTLYNEQFF
TGCGCCAGCAGTGAGGGGACACTTTACAATGAGCAGTTCTTC
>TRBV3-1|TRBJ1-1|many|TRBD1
CASSQYRGSDEAFF
TGTGCCAGCAGCCAATACAGGGGGAGCGATGAAGCTTTCTTT
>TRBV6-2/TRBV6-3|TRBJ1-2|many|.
CASFGEVGYTF
TGTGCCAGCTTCGGGGAGGTTGGCTACACCTTC
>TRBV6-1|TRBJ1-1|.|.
CASSKAGIENTEAFF
TGTGCCAGCAGTAAAGCAGGGATAGAGAACACTGAAGCTTTCTTT
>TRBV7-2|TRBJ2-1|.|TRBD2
CASSPWTSGERYNEQFF
TGTGCCAGCAGCCCTTGGACTAGCGGGGAAAGATACAATGAGCAGTTCTTC
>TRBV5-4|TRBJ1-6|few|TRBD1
CASSTQGGDSPLHF
TGTGCCAGCAGCACCCAGGGGGGGGATTCACCCCTCCACTTT
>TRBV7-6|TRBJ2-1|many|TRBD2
CASSPWREAYNEQFF
TGTGCCAGTAGCCCCTGGCGGGAGGCCTACAATGAGCAGTTCTTC
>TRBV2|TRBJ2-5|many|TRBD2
CASSKAREGETQYF
TGTGCCAGCAGCAAAGCTCGGGAGGGGGAGACCCAGTACTTC